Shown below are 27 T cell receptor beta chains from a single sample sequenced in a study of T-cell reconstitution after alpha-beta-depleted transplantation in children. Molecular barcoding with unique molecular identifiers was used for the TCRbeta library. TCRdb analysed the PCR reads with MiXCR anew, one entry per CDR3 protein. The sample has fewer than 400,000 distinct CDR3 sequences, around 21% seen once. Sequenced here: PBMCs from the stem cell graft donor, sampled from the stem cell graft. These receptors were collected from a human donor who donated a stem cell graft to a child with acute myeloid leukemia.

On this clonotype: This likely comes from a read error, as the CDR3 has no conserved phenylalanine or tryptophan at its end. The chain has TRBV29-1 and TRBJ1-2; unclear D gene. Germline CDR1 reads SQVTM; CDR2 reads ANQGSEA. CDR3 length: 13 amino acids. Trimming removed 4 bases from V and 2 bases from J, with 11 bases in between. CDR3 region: CSVVLWENYGYTI. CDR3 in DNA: TGCAGCGTTGTCTTGTGGGAAAACTATGGCTACACCATC.

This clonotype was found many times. CDR3 loop: CSVEGWRDPDTQYF. CDR3 coding DNA: TGCAGCGTTGAAGGGTGGAGGGATCCAGATACGCAGTATTTT. The V call is TRBV29-1, the J call TRBJ2-3; TRBD2 is a possible D gene (6 bases). Germline lookup yields CDR1 SQVTM and CDR2 ANQGSEA. CDR3 size: 14 residues. Trimming left V 1 base short and J 4 bases short, with 12 bases between.

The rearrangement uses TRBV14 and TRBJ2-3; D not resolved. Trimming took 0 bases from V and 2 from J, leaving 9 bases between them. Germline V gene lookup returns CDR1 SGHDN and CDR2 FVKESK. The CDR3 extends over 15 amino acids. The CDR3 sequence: CASSQDNWNTDTQYF. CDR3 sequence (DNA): TGTGCCAGCAGCCAAGACAATTGGAACACAGATACGCAGTATTTT. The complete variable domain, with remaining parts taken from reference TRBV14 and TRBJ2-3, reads EAGVTQFPSHSVIEKGQTVTLRCDPISGHDNLYWYRRVMGKEIKFLLHFVKESKQDESGMPNNRFLAERTGGTYSTLKVQPAELEDSGVYFCASSQDNWNTDTQYFGPGTRLTVL.

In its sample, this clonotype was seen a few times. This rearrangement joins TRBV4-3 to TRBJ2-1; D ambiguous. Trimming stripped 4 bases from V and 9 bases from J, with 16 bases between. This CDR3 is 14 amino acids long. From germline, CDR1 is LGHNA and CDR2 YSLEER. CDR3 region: CASSRYNSGIEQFF. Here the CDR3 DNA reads TGCGCCAGCAGCCGATACAACTCCGGCATTGAGCAGTTCTTC.

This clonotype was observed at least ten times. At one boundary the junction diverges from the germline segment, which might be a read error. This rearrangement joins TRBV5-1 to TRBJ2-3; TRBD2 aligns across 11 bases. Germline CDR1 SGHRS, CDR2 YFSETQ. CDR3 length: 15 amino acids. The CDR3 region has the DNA TGTGCCAGCAGCAGGACTAGCGGGTCAACAGATACGCAGTATTTT. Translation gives CASSRTSGSTDTQYF. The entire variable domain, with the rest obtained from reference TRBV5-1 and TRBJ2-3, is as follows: KAGVTQTPRYLIKTRGQQVTLSCSPISGHRSVSWYQQTPGQGLQFLFEYFSETQRNKGNFPGRFSGRQFSNSRSEMNVSTLELGDSALYLCASSRTSGSTDTQYFGPGTRLTVL.

The CDR3 loop reads CASSLYGTSGKETQYF. The CDR3 DNA reads TGTGCCAGCAGCTTATACGGGACTAGCGGAAAAGAGACCCAGTACTTC. This rearrangement joins TRBV7-2 to TRBJ2-5; 11 bases map to TRBD2. The CDR3 totals 16 residues. Germline V gene data show CDR1 as SGHTA and CDR2 as FQGNSA. V was clipped by 2 bases and J by 3 bases; unmatched bases: 5.

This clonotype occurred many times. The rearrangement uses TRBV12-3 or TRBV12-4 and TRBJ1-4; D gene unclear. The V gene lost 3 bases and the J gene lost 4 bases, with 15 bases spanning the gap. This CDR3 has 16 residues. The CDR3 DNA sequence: TGTGCCAGCAGTTTTGAAATTGGTGCGGTTAATGAAAAACTGTTTTTT. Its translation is CASSFEIGAVNEKLFF.

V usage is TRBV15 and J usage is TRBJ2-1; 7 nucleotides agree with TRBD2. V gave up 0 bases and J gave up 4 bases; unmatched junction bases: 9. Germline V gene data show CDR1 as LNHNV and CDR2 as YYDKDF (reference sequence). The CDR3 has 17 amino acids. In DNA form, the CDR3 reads TGTGCCACCAGCAGAGAAAGGGACTACCGCCCTTACAATGAGCAGTTCTTC. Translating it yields CATSRERDYRPYNEQFF.

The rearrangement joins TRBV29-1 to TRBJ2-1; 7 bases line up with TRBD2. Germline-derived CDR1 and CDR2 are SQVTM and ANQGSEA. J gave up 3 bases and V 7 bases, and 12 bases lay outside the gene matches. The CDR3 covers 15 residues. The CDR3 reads CSGTGTTRDYNEQFF. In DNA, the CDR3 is TGCAGCGGTACCGGGACTACGAGGGACTACAATGAGCAGTTCTTC.

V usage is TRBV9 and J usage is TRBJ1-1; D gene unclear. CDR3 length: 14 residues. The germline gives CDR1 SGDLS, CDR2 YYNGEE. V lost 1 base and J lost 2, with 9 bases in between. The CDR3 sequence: CASSVSSSNTEAFF. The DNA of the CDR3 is TGTGCCAGCAGCGTATCCAGCTCAAACACTGAAGCTTTCTTT.

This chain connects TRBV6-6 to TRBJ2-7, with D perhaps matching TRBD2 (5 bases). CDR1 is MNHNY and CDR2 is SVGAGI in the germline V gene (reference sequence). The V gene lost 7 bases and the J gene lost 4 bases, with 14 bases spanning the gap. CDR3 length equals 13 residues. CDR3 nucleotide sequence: TGTGCCAGCATACGGGATTCAAGTTACGAGCAGTACTTC. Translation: CASIRDSSYEQYF.

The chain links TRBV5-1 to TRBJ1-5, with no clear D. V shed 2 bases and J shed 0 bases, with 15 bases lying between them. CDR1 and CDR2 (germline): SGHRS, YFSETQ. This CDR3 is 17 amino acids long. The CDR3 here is CASSLDGVGNSNQPQHF. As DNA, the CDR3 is TGCGCCAGCAGCTTAGATGGAGTAGGAAATAGCAATCAGCCCCAGCATTTT.

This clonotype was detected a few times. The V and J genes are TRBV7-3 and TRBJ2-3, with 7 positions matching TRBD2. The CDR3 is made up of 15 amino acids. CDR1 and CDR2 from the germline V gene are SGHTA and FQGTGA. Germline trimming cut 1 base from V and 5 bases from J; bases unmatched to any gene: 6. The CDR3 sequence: CASSLKGRVGDTQYF. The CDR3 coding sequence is TGTGCCAGCAGCTTAAAGGGGAGGGTGGGAGATACGCAGTATTTT.

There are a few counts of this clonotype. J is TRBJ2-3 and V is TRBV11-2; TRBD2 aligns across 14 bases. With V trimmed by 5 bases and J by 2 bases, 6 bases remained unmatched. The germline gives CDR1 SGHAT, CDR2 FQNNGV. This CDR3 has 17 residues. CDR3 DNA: TGTGCCAGCAGCAGACTAGCGGGAGGGGTTTACACAGATACGCAGTATTTT. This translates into CASSRLAGGVYTDTQYF.

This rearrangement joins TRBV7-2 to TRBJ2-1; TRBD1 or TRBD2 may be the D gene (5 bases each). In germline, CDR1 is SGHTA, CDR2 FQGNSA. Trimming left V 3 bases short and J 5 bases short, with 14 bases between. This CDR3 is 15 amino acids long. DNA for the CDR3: TGTGCCAGCAGCTTGGAGCCGGGACCTAACAATGAGCAGTTCTTC. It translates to CASSLEPGPNNEQFF.

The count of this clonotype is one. In DNA, the CDR3 is TGTGCCACCAGCAGACGGTCCCAGGGCGCCCACGAGCAGTACTTC. It yields the protein CATSRRSQGAHEQYF. J is TRBJ2-7 and V is TRBV15; a possible D gene is TRBD1 (5 bases). Trimming shortened V by 2 bases and J by 5 bases, and 16 bases separated the two germline ends. In germline, CDR1 is LNHNV, CDR2 YYDKDF (reference sequence). The CDR3 contains 15 residues.

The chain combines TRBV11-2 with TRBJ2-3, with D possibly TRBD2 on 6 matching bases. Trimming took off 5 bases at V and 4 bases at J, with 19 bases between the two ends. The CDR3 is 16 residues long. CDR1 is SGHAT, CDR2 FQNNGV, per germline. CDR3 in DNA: TGTGCCAGCAGCCGAGGAGGGCAGGGTGTAGCAGATACGCAGTATTTT. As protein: CASSRGGQGVADTQYF.

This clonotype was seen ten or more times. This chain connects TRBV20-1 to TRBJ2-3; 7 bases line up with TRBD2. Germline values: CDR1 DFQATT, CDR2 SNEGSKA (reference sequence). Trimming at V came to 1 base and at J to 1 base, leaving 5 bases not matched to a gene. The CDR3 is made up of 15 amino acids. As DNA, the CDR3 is TGCAGTGCTAGAGTCGCGGGAGAGGGCACAGATACGCAGTATTTT. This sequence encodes CSARVAGEGTDTQYF.

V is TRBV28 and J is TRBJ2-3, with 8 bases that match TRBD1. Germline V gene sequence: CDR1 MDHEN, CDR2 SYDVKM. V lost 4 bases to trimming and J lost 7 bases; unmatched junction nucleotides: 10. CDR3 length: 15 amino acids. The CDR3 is CASSSRTGSENTQYF. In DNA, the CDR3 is TGTGCCAGCAGTTCCCGGACAGGGTCGGAGAATACGCAGTATTTT.

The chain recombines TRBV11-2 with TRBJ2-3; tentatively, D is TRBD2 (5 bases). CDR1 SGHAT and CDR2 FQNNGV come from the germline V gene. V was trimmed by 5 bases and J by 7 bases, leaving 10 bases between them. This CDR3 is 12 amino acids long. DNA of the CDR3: TGTGCCAGCAGCCCTCGGAGGAATACGCAGTATTTT. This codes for CASSPRRNTQYF.

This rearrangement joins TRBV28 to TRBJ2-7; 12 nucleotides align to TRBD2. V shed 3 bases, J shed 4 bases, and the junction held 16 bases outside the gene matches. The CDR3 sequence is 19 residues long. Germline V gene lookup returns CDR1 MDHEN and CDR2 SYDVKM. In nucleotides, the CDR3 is TGTGCCAGCAGTTTCCCCCGTGGGCTAGCGGGAGGGGATGTGTACGAGCAGTACTTC. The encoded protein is CASSFPRGLAGGDVYEQYF.

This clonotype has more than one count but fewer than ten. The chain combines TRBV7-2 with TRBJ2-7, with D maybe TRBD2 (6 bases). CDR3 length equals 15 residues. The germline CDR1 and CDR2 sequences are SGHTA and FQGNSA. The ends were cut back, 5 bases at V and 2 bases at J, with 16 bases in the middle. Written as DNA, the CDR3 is TGTGCCAGCAGCCCCTCCGGCGGGGTCCCCTACGAGCAGTACTTC. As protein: CASSPSGGVPYEQYF.

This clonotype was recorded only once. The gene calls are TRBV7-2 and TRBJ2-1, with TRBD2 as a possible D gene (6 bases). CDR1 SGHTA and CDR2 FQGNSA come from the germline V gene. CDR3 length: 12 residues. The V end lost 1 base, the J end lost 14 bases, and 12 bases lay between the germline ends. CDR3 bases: TGTGCCAGCAGCTTAGAATTGGGGGAGGAGTTCTTC. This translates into CASSLELGEEFF.

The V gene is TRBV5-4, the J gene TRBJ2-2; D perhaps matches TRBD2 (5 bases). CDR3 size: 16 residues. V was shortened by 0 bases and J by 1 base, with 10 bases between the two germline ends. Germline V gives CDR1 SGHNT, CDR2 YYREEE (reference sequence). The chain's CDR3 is CASSLGSGKNTGELFF. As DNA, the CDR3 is TGTGCCAGCAGCTTGGGAAGCGGAAAGAACACCGGGGAGCTGTTTTTT.

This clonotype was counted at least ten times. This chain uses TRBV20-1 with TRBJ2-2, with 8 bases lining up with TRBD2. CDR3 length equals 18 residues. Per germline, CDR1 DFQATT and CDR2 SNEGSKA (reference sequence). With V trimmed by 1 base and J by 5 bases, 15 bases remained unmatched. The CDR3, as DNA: TGCAGTGCTAGAGGGTCACGAACTAGCGGAGTCAGGACCGGGGAGCTGTTTTTT. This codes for CSARGSRTSGVRTGELFF.

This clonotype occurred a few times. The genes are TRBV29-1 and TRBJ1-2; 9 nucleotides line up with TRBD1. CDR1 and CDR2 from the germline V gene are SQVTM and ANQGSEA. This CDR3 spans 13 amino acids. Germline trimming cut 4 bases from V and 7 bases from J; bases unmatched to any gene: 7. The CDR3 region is CSVVETGGFGYTF. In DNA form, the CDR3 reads TGCAGCGTTGTCGAGACAGGGGGATTTGGCTACACCTTC.

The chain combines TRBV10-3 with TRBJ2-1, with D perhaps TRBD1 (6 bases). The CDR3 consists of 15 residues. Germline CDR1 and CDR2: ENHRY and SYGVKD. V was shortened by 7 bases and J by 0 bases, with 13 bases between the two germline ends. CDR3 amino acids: CAITLDSLSYNEQFF. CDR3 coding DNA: TGTGCCATCACCCTGGACAGCCTCTCCTACAATGAGCAGTTCTTC.